The 16 T cell receptor beta chains below all came from one sample that was sequenced in a study of early T cells in non-severe SARS-CoV-2 infection. TCRdb re-derived calls from the 5' RACE reads in MiXCR, one entry per CDR3 protein. The data contain fewer than 35,000 distinct CDR3 sequences, 4.5% to 7% of them seen just once; the ten biggest clones take up approximately 6.1%. Sequenced material: whole blood. These TCRs come from an adult who was a healthcare worker with PCR-confirmed SARS-CoV-2 infection or an uninfected control (not recorded which).

The sample holds many counts of this clonotype. This chain connects TRBV20-1 to TRBJ2-5, with D hard to call. The CDR3 is 16 amino acids. The germline V gene has CDR1 DFQATT and CDR2 SNEGSKA (reference sequence). V gave up 0 bases and J gave up 0 bases, with 14 bases separating them. Here the CDR3 reads CSARDFALLDQETQYF. CDR3 DNA sequence: TGCAGTGCTAGAGATTTCGCTCTTTTGGACCAAGAGACCCAGTACTTC.

This clonotype was detected ten times or more. The V gene is TRBV11-2, the J gene TRBJ2-7, with no clear D. CDR3 length equals 15 residues. Trimming stripped 5 bases from V and 3 bases from J, with 17 bases between. The germline V gene encodes CDR1 SGHAT and CDR2 FQNNGV. CDR3 in amino acids: CASSPRGRLNYEQYF. Written as DNA, the CDR3 is TGTGCCAGCAGCCCGCGCGGCAGACTCAACTACGAGCAGTACTTC.

There are many counts of this clonotype. The chain joins TRBV12-3 or TRBV12-4 to TRBJ2-7; D perhaps matches TRBD1 (6 bases). The V end was cut by 5 bases, the J end by 3 bases, with 14 bases between. The CDR3 length is 14 residues. In DNA form, the CDR3 reads TGTGCCAGCAGTAGGGCAACAGGGAGCTACGAGCAGTACTTC. As protein: CASSRATGSYEQYF.

This clonotype was seen ten or more times. The chain employs TRBV20-1 and TRBJ2-7, with D perhaps TRBD1 or TRBD2 (6 bases each). Germline V gene sequence: CDR1 DFQATT, CDR2 SNEGSKA (reference sequence). The CDR3 covers 17 residues. V dropped 0 bases and J dropped 2 bases, with 20 bases sitting between them. The CDR3 DNA reads TGCAGTGCTAGAGACGTCATGGGGGGCTCTACTACCTACGAGCAGTACTTC. This translates into CSARDVMGGSTTYEQYF.

This clonotype was seen ten or more times. The chain combines TRBV19 with TRBJ1-5; D is perhaps TRBD1 (5 bases). The length of the CDR3 is 16 residues. CDR1 is LNHDA and CDR2 is SQIVND in the germline V gene (reference sequence). Trimming left V 5 bases short and J 0 bases short, with 14 bases between. The CDR3 reads CASSPMGGYSNQPQHF. The CDR3 region has the DNA TGTGCCAGTAGTCCAATGGGGGGTTATAGCAATCAGCCCCAGCATTTT.

The rearrangement links TRBV7-8 to TRBJ2-2, with TRBD1 matching over 9 bases. Trimming removed 5 bases from V and 4 bases from J; junction bases left unmatched: 8. Germline values: CDR1 SGHVS, CDR2 FQNEAQ. The CDR3 has 16 residues. CDR3 in DNA: TGTGCCAGCAGCGCCTACAGGGGGCAGGCCACCGGGGAGCTGTTTTTT. It encodes CASSAYRGQATGELFF.

The chain recombines TRBV7-8 with TRBJ2-7; D is perhaps TRBD2 (5 bases). Germline CDR1 SGHVS, CDR2 FQNEAQ. This CDR3 is 13 amino acids long. Trimming took off 5 bases at V and 3 bases at J, with 11 bases between the two ends. The DNA of the CDR3 is TGTGCCAGCAGCGCCGGACTCTACTACGAGCAGTACTTC. Encoded protein: CASSAGLYYEQYF.

This clonotype was found many times. V is TRBV7-9 and J is TRBJ1-5, with a tentative D call TRBD1 (6 bases). The CDR3 is 14 residues long. V was cut by 5 bases and J by 7 bases, with 15 bases left in between. Germline V CDR1 and CDR2: SEHNR, FQNEAQ (reference sequence). CDR3 sequence reads: CASSPGGGGQPQHF. CDR3 sequence (DNA): TGTGCCAGCAGCCCCGGGGGGGGCGGACAGCCCCAGCATTTT.

This clonotype was counted ten times or more. The genes are TRBV4-1 and TRBJ2-1, with TRBD2 matching 12 bases. The CDR3 is 18 residues long. V was pared by 0 bases and J by 8 bases, with 11 bases of the junction left unmatched. CDR1 is MGHRA, CDR2 YSYEKL, per germline. CDR3 sequence (DNA): TGCGCCAGCAGCCAAGAAGGGGAGACTAGCGGGAGCGGCTATGAGCAGTTCTTC. Translating it yields CASSQEGETSGSGYEQFF.

This clonotype has at least ten counts. The gene calls are TRBV18 and TRBJ2-1; 9 bases are shared with TRBD2. CDR1 is KGHSH, CDR2 LQKENI, per germline. This CDR3 is 14 amino acids long. Trimming at V came to 3 bases and at J to 8 bases, leaving 5 bases not matched to a gene. This CDR3 is CASSPSGGRDEQFF. The CDR3 DNA sequence: TGTGCCAGCTCACCTAGCGGGGGAAGGGATGAGCAGTTCTTC. The full variable domain, rest sourced from reference TRBV18 and TRBJ2-1, is NAGVMQNPRHLVRRRGQEARLRCSPMKGHSHVYWYRQLPEEGLKFMVYLQKENIIDESGMPKERFSAEFPKEGPSILRIQQVVRGDSAAYFCASSPSGGRDEQFFGPGTRLTVL.

This clonotype was detected a few times. This rearrangement joins TRBV18 to TRBJ2-6, with 8 bases that match TRBD1. The CDR3 is 17 amino acids. Germline values: CDR1 KGHSH, CDR2 LQKENI. Losses at the gene ends were 5 bases for V and 3 bases for J; bases not matched to a gene: 9. The CDR3 loop reads CASSFFGQGGGANVLTF. The CDR3, as DNA: TGTGCCAGCTCATTCTTTGGACAGGGCGGTGGGGCCAACGTCCTGACTTTC.

This clonotype appeared many times. The V call is TRBV19, the J call TRBJ2-6; TRBD2 might be the D (6 bases). Germline V gives CDR1 LNHDA, CDR2 SQIVND (reference sequence). The length of the CDR3 is 15 residues. The V gene lost 5 bases and the J gene lost 2 bases, with 10 bases spanning the gap. The CDR3 spells CASSATSPGANVLTF. CDR3 DNA: TGTGCCAGTAGTGCGACTAGTCCTGGGGCCAACGTCCTGACTTTC.

V is TRBV19 and J is TRBJ2-7; the D gene could be TRBD1 or TRBD2 (5 bases each). V was clipped by 5 bases and J by 4 bases, with 12 bases between them. CDR3 length: 13 residues. Germline lookup yields CDR1 LNHDA and CDR2 SQIVND (reference sequence). The CDR3 DNA reads as TGTGCCAGTAGTCCCGGAGGACAATACGAGCAGTACTTC. It yields the protein CASSPGGQYEQYF.

In its sample, this clonotype was seen many times. This chain links TRBV6-5 with TRBJ1-6, with a possible D match to TRBD1 (6 bases). CDR1 MNHEY and CDR2 SVGAGI come from the germline V gene. The CDR3 is made up of 17 amino acids. V was cut by 2 bases and J by 9 bases, with 20 bases left in between. In DNA, the CDR3 is TGTGCCAGCAGTTACGGCAGGGGTCTGGGTGTCGGTTCACCCCTCCACTTT. Translated: CASSYGRGLGVGSPLHF.

This clonotype was counted a few times. V usage is TRBV5-1 and J usage is TRBJ2-1; 7 bases map to TRBD1. The CDR3 is 13 amino acids. Unmatched junction bases numbered 5, after V lost 3 bases and J lost 8 bases. Per germline, CDR1 SGHRS and CDR2 YFSETQ. CDR3 protein: CASSSPTGHEQFF. Here the CDR3 DNA reads TGCGCCAGCAGCTCACCGACAGGGCATGAGCAGTTCTTC. The complete variable domain, with remaining parts taken from reference TRBV5-1 and TRBJ2-1, reads KAGVTQTPRYLIKTRGQQVTLSCSPISGHRSVSWYQQTPGQGLQFLFEYFSETQRNKGNFPGRFSGRQFSNSRSEMNVSTLELGDSALYLCASSSPTGHEQFFGPGTRLTVL.

The DNA of the CDR3 is TGTGCCAGCGGTCTGGCGGGACGCACAGATACGCAGTATTTT. Translated, it gives CASGLAGRTDTQYF. This sequence joins TRBV27 and TRBJ2-3; D might be TRBD2 (6 bases). The CDR3 totals 14 residues. Germline V lookup: CDR1 MNHEY, CDR2 SMNVEV (reference sequence). The V gene lost 8 bases and the J gene lost 1 base, with 13 bases spanning the gap.